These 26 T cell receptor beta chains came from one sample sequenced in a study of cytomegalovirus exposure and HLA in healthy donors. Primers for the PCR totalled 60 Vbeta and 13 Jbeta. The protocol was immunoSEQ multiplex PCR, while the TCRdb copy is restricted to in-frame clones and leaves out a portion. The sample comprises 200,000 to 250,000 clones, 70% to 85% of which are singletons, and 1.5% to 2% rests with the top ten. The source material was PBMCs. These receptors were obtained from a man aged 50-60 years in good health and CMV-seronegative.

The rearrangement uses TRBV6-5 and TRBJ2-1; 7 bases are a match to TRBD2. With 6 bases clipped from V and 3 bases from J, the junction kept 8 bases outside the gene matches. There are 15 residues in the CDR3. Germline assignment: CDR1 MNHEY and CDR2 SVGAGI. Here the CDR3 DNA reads TGTGCCAGCAGGAGCCCCGGGACTAACTACAATGAGCAGTTCTTC. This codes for CASRSPGTNYNEQFF.

Written as DNA, the CDR3 is TGTGCCAGCAGCCTTACTAGCGTGGGCTCCTACGAGCAGTACTTC. The encoded protein is CASSLTSVGSYEQYF. The chain links TRBV6-5 to TRBJ2-7, with 7 bases aligning to TRBD2. CDR1 and CDR2 from the germline V gene are MNHEY and SVGAGI. Germline trimming cut 6 bases from V and 0 bases from J; bases unmatched to any gene: 8. The CDR3 contains 15 residues.

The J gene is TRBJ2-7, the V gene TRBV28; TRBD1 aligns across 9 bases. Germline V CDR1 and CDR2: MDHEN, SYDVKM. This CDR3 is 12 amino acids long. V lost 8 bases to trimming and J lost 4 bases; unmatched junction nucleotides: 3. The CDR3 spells CASGQGRYEQYF. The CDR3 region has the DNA TGTGCCAGCGGACAGGGGCGGTACGAGCAGTACTTC. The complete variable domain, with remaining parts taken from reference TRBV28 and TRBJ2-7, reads DVKVTQSSRYLVKRTGEKVFLECVQDMDHENMFWYRQDPGLGLRLIYFSYDVKMKEKGDIPEGYSVSREKKERFSLILESASTNQTSMYLCASGQGRYEQYFGPGTRLTVT.

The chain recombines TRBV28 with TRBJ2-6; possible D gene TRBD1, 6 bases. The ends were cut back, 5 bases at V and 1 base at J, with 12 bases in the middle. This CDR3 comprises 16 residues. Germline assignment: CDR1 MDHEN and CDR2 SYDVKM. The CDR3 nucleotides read TGTGCCAGCAGTCCCGTTAGGGGGTCTGGGGCCAACGTCCTGACTTTC. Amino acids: CASSPVRGSGANVLTF.

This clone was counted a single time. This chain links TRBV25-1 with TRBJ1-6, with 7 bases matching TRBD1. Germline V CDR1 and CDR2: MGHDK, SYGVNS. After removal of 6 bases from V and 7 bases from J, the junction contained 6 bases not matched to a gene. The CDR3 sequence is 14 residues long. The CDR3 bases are TGTGCCAGCAGATCGGGACAGTTCAATTCACCCCTCCACTTT. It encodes CASRSGQFNSPLHF. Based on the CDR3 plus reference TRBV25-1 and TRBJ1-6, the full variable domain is EADIYQTPRYLVIGTGKKITLECSQTMGHDKMYWYQQDPGMELHLIHYSYGVNSTEKGDLSSESTVSRIRTEHFPLTLESARPSHTSQYLCASRSGQFNSPLHFGNGTRLTVT.

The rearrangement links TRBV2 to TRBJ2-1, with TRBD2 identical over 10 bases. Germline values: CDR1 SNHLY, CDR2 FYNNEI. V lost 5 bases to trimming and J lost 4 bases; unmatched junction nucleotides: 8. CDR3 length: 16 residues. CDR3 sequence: CASSFGASGGYNEQFF. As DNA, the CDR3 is TGTGCCAGCAGTTTCGGGGCTAGCGGGGGTTACAATGAGCAGTTCTTC.

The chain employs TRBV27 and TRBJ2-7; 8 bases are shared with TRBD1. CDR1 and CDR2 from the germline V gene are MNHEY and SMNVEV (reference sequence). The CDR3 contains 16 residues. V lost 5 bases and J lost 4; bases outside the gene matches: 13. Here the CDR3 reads CASSIRQGSVGYEQYF. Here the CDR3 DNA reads TGTGCCAGCAGTATCAGACAGGGGAGTGTAGGATACGAGCAGTACTTC.

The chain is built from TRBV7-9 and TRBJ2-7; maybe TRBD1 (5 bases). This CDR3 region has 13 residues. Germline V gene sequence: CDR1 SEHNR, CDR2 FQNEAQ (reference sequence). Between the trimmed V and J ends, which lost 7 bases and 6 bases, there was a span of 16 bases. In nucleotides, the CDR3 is TGTGCCAGCACGGGCAGGGAAATCTCCGAGCAGTACTTC. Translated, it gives CASTGREISEQYF.

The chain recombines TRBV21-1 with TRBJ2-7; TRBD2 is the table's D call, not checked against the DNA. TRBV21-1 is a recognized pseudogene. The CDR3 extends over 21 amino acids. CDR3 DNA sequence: TGTGCCAGCAGCAGAAACGGGGGGGGACTAGCGGGAGGGCCAGGCTCCTACGAGCAGTACTTC. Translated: CASSRNGGGLAGGPGSYEQYF.

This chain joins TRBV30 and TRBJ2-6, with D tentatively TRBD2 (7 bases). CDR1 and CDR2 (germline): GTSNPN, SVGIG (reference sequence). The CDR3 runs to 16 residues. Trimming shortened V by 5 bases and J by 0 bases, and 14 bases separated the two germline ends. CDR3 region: CAWARGGSSGANVLTF. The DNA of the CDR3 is TGTGCCTGGGCGAGGGGGGGTAGCTCTGGGGCCAACGTCCTGACTTTC. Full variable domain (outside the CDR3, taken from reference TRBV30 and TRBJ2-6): SQTIHQWPATLVQPVGSPLSLECTVEGTSNPNLYWYRQAAGRGLQLLFYSVGIGQISSEVPQNLSASRPQDRQFILSSKKLLLSDSGFYLCAWARGGSSGANVLTFGAGSRLTVL.

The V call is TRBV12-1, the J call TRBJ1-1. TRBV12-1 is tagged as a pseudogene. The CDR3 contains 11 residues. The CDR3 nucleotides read TGTGCCAGCCACGGAGGGACTGAAGCTTTCTTT. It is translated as CASHGGTEAFF.

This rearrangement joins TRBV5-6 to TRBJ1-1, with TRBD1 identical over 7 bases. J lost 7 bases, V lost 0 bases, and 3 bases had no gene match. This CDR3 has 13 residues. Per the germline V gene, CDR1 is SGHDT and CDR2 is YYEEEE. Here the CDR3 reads CASSLGQGVEAFF. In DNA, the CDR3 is TGTGCCAGCAGCTTGGGACAGGGAGTTGAAGCTTTCTTT.

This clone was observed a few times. The CDR3 loop is CASSLVKGANTGELFF. In DNA, the CDR3 is TGCGCCAGCAGCTTGGTAAAGGGGGCCAACACCGGGGAGCTGTTTTTT. The chain couples TRBV5-1 to TRBJ2-2, with 7 bases fitting TRBD1. V lost 0 bases to trimming and J lost 2 bases; unmatched junction nucleotides: 4. The germline CDR1 and CDR2 sequences are SGHRS and YFSETQ. There are 16 residues in the CDR3.

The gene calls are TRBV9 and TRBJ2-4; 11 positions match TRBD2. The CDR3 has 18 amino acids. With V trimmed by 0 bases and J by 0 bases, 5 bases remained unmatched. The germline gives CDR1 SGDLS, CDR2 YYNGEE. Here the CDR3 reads CASSVETSGNPAKNIQYF. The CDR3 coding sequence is TGTGCCAGCAGCGTAGAGACTAGCGGGAACCCAGCCAAAAACATTCAGTACTTC.

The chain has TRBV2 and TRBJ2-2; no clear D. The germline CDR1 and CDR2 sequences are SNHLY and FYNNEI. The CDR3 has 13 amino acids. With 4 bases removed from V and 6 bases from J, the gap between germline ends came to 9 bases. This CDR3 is CASSATPPGELFF. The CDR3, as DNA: TGTGCCAGCAGTGCGACTCCCCCCGGGGAGCTGTTTTTT.

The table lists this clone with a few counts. CDR3 bases: TGTGCCAGCAGTGAAGCGCCTACTTCCCCCGGGGAGCTGTTTTTT. Its protein is CASSEAPTSPGELFF. This chain connects TRBV2 to TRBJ2-2, with D uncertain. V lost 0 bases and J lost 6, with 11 bases in between. Germline values: CDR1 SNHLY, CDR2 FYNNEI. This CDR3 spans 15 amino acids.

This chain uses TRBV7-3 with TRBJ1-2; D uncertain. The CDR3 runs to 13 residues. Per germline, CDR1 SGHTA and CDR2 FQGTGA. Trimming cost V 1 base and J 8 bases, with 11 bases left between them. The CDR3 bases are TGTGCCAGCAGCTTAATTCGCGGTAGAGGCTACACCTTC. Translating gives CASSLIRGRGYTF.

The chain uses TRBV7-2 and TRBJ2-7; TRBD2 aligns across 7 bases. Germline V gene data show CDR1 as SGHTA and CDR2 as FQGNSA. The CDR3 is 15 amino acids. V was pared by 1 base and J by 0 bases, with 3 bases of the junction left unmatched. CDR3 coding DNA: TGTGCCAGCAGCTTAGGGGACTATCTCTCCTACGAGCAGTACTTC. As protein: CASSLGDYLSYEQYF.

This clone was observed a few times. CDR3 DNA sequence: TGTGCCAGCAGCTGGACTCCTACTGAAGCTTTCTTT. Translated: CASSWTPTEAFF. The genes are TRBV5-8 and TRBJ1-1; no clear D gene. With 3 bases removed from V and 5 bases from J, the gap between germline ends came to 8 bases. This CDR3 region has 12 residues. Per the germline V gene, CDR1 is SGHTS and CDR2 is YDEGEE.

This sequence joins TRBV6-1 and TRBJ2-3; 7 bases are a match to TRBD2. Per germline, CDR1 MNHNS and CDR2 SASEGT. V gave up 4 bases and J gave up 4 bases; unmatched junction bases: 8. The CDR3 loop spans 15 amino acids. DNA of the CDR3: TGTGCCAGCAGTGGGCAGGGAGGGTCGCCAGATACGCAGTATTTT. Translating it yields CASSGQGGSPDTQYF.

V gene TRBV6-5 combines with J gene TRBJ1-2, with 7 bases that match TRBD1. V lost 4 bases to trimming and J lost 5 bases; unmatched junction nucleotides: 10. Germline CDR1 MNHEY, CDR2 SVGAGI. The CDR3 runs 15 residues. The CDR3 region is CASSWDRDSLYGYTF. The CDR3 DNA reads TGTGCCAGCAGTTGGGATAGGGACAGCCTTTATGGCTACACCTTC.

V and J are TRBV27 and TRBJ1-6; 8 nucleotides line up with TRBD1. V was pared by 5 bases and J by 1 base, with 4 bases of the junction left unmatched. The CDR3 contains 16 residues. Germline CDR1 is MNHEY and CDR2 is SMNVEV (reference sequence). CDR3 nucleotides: TGTGCCAGCAGTCTGTGGACAGGGTCCTATAATTCACCCCTCCACTTT. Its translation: CASSLWTGSYNSPLHF.

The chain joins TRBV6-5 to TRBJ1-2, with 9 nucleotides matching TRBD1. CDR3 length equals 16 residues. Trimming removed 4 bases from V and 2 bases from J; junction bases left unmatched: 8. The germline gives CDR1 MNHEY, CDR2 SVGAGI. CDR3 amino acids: CASSSVFGQGNYGYTF. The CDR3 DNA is TGTGCCAGCAGTTCGGTTTTTGGACAGGGGAACTATGGCTACACCTTC.

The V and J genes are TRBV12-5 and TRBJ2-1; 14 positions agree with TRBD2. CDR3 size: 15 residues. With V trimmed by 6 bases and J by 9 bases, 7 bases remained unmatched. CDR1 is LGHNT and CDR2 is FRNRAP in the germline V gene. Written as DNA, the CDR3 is TGTGCTAGTGGGAAAGGGACTAGCGGGAGTTTTGAGCAGTTCTTC. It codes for CASGKGTSGSFEQFF.

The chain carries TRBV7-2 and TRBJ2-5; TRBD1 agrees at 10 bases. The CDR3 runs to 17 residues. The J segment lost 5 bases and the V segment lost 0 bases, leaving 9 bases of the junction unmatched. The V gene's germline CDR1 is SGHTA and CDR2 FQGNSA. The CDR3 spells CASSLALLTGGAETQYF. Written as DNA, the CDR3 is TGTGCCAGCAGCTTAGCGTTATTGACAGGGGGCGCGGAGACCCAGTACTTC.

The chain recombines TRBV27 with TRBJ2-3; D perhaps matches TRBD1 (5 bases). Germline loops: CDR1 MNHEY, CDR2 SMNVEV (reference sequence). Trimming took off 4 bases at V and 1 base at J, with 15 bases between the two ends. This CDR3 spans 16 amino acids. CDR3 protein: CASSSGRHSGTDTQYF. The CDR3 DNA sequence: TGTGCCAGCAGTTCAGGGCGGCATTCAGGCACAGATACGCAGTATTTT.